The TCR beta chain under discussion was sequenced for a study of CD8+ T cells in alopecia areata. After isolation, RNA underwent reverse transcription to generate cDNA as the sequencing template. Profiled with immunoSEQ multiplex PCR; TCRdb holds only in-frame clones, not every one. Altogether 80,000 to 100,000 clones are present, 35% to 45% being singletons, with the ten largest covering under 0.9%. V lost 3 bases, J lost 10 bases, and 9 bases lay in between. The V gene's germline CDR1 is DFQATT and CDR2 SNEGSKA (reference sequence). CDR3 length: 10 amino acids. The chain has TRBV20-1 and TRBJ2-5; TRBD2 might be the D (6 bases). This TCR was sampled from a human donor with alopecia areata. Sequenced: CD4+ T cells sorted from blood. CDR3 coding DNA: TGCAGTGCTAGGGGAGGAAGCCAGTACTTC. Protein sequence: CSARGGSQYF.